The entry below gives a single T cell receptor (beta chain) sequence along with its context. Here immunoSEQ multiplex PCR was the method, and the copy in TCRdb shows in-frame clones only, minus some. The table records hundreds of thousands of clones, roughly 85% of them present only once. Which cohort a participant joined came from the clinical history participants gave. The record originates from a study of blood T cell repertoires in COVID-19. Study details: Whether acute or convalescent, the COVID-19 samples came from the United States, Italy and Spain.

The sequence derives from a woman aged 45-59 years with acute COVID-19. The sample taken for sequencing was PBMCs or T cells enriched from blood (not recorded which).

CDR3: CASTPGQLYGYTF. The CDR3 DNA reads TGTGCCAGCACCCCAGGACAGCTATATGGCTACACCTTC. The chain recombines TRBV6-5 with TRBJ1-2; D is possibly TRBD1 (6 bases). The CDR3 runs to 13 residues. The germline V and J ends were trimmed by 7 bases and 5 bases, with 14 bases remaining between them. Looked up from germline, CDR1 is MNHEY and CDR2 is SVGAGI.